Below, 22 T cell receptor beta chains from the same sample are listed, as sequenced in a study of CD8 T cells in ankylosing spondylitis. In TCRdb, the 5' RACE reads were re-called with MiXCR into one record per CDR3 protein. The table has 380,000 or so distinct CDR3 sequences, 20% seen once. Sequenced material: blood, either unsorted or a sorted T cell fraction (not recorded which). The source is a male donor with ankylosing spondylitis or in good health (not recorded which).

The chain combines TRBV12-3 or TRBV12-4 with TRBJ2-5; 9 nucleotides agree with TRBD2. The V segment lost 3 bases and the J segment 4 bases; nucleotides outside the gene matches: 3. This CDR3 contains 14 residues. The CDR3, as DNA: TGTGCCAGCAGTTTCGCGGGGGGGTCAGAGACCCAGTACTTC. Its protein product is CASSFAGGSETQYF.

This clonotype was recorded many times. The chain uses TRBV5-6 and TRBJ1-4, with TRBD1 matching over 7 bases. The CDR3 runs to 13 residues. The germline gives CDR1 SGHDT, CDR2 YYEEEE. J was trimmed by 7 bases and V by 4 bases; bases with no gene match: 4. DNA of the CDR3: TGTGCCAGCAGCCCCAGGGGGTCTGAAAAACTGTTTTTT. Protein product: CASSPRGSEKLFF.

This CDR3 reads CSAPAGPDREPYNEQFF. CDR3 nucleotide sequence: TGCAGTGCTCCAGCAGGCCCGGACAGGGAGCCCTACAATGAGCAGTTCTTC. This chain joins TRBV20-1 and TRBJ2-1; 8 bases agree with TRBD1. The CDR3 is 17 residues long. The J segment lost 2 bases and the V segment lost 5 bases, leaving 14 bases of the junction unmatched. The germline CDR1 and CDR2 sequences are DFQATT and SNEGSKA (reference sequence).

The rearrangement links TRBV19 to TRBJ2-2; D is tentatively TRBD1 or TRBD2 (5 bases each). The CDR3 loop spans 14 amino acids. The germline V gene encodes CDR1 LNHDA and CDR2 SQIVND (reference sequence). Trimming pared 6 bases from V and 10 bases from J, leaving 18 bases between. CDR3 DNA sequence: TGTGCCAGTAGCATCGGGCAGGGAGTCAAGGAGCTGTTTTTT. It yields the protein CASSIGQGVKELFF. Full variable domain (outside the CDR3, taken from reference TRBV19 and TRBJ2-2): DGGITQSPKYLFRKEGQNVTLSCEQNLNHDAMYWYRQDPGQGLRLIYYSQIVNDFQKGDIAEGYSVSREKKESFPLTVTSAQKNPTAFYLCASSIGQGVKELFFGEGSRLTVL.

The chain links TRBV7-6 to TRBJ2-7; 7 bases align to TRBD1. V shed 0 bases and J 0 bases; nucleotides not matched to a gene: 5. The germline V gene has CDR1 SGHVS and CDR2 FNYEAQ. This CDR3 region has 16 residues. DNA for the CDR3: TGTGCCAGCAGCTTAGCAGTGGGACAGCACTCCTACGAGCAGTACTTC. This gives the protein CASSLAVGQHSYEQYF.

This clonotype showed up just a few times. The V gene is TRBV6-5, the J gene TRBJ2-7; D possibly corresponds to TRBD1 (6 bases). V was pared by 2 bases and J by 0 bases, with 14 bases between. CDR1 MNHEY and CDR2 SVGAGI come from the germline V gene. This CDR3 has 16 residues. The CDR3 region is CASSYGGTPPSYEQYF. CDR3 nucleotide sequence: TGTGCCAGCAGTTACGGTGGGACACCTCCCTCCTACGAGCAGTACTTC.

J is TRBJ2-2 and V is TRBV25-1, with D perhaps matching TRBD2 (5 bases). Trimming left V 3 bases short and J 3 bases short, with 8 bases between. The germline gives CDR1 MGHDK, CDR2 SYGVNS. There are 14 residues in the CDR3. The CDR3 protein is CASSDPGYTGELFF. Here the CDR3 DNA reads TGTGCCAGCAGTGATCCGGGGTACACCGGGGAGCTGTTTTTT.

This clonotype was seen more than once but under ten times. The chain couples TRBV7-9 to TRBJ2-2; D possibly matches TRBD1 or TRBD2 (6 bases each). V lost 5 bases to trimming and J lost 4 bases, with 17 bases between them. CDR1 is SEHNR, CDR2 FQNEAQ, per germline (reference sequence). This CDR3 spans 16 amino acids. The DNA of the CDR3 is TGTGCCAGCAGCCCTAATGGGGGGCGAGGCACCGGGGAGCTGTTTTTT. This encodes CASSPNGGRGTGELFF.

The rearrangement uses TRBV4-1 and TRBJ2-7; D is possibly TRBD1 (5 bases). The CDR3 consists of 13 residues. Trimming took off 3 bases at V and 5 bases at J, with 11 bases between the two ends. Germline V gives CDR1 MGHRA, CDR2 YSYEKL. CDR3 nucleotides: TGCGCCAGCAGCCAGTATGGGGCAGACGAGCAGTACTTC. Amino acids: CASSQYGADEQYF.

The rearrangement uses TRBV6-5 and TRBJ2-2, with a weak D call TRBD2 (5 bases). Germline CDR1 and CDR2: MNHEY and SVGAGI. The CDR3 has 12 amino acids. V lost 2 bases to trimming and J lost 7 bases, with 5 bases between them. The CDR3 reads CASSYGGGELFF. The CDR3 region has the DNA TGTGCCAGCAGTTACGGAGGCGGGGAGCTGTTTTTT.

This clonotype has at least ten counts. This chain uses TRBV12-3 or TRBV12-4 with TRBJ2-1; 7 bases map to TRBD2. The CDR3 spans 14 residues. V shed 6 bases, J shed 2 bases, and the junction held 4 bases outside the gene matches. Written as DNA, the CDR3 is TGTGCCAGCAGCCTCGGGGGGACCTACAATGAGCAGTTCTTC. Translating it yields CASSLGGTYNEQFF.

V usage is TRBV12-3 or TRBV12-4 and J usage is TRBJ2-3, with D possibly being TRBD2 (7 bases). The CDR3 is made up of 13 amino acids. Trimming left V 7 bases short and J 4 bases short, with 12 bases between. The CDR3 DNA sequence: TGTGCCAGCATTGGGGGGGCCGCAGATACGCAGTATTTT. Protein sequence: CASIGGAADTQYF.

This clonotype appeared a few times. The rearrangement links TRBV12-3 or TRBV12-4 to TRBJ2-7; 8 bases are shared with TRBD2. The CDR3 has 15 residues. Trimming at V came to 6 bases and at J to 5 bases, leaving 12 bases not matched to a gene. CDR3: CASSSYPERGNEQYF. CDR3 DNA sequence: TGTGCCAGCAGCTCGTATCCTGAGCGGGGGAACGAGCAGTACTTC.

The chain carries TRBV20-1 and TRBJ2-7, with D possibly matching TRBD2 (5 bases). Trimming took off 0 bases at V and 3 bases at J, with 9 bases between the two ends. This CDR3 has 13 amino acids. CDR1 is DFQATT, CDR2 SNEGSKA, per germline (reference sequence). CDR3 in amino acids: CSARDGAVYEQYF. The CDR3 DNA reads as TGCAGTGCTAGAGATGGAGCGGTCTACGAGCAGTACTTC.

This chain links TRBV12-3 or TRBV12-4 with TRBJ1-4; D unresolved. The CDR3 totals 11 residues. V was pared by 7 bases and J by 8 bases, with 8 bases between. In DNA form, the CDR3 reads TGTGCCAGCACGGCGGGGGAAAAACTGTTTTTT. Protein: CASTAGEKLFF.

This clonotype turned up a few times. The chain uses TRBV6-5 and TRBJ2-2, with TRBD2 matching over 10 bases. CDR3 length: 16 residues. The trim removed 3 bases at V and 1 base at J, leaving 2 bases unmatched. Germline V gene data show CDR1 as MNHEY and CDR2 as SVGAGI. CDR3 sequence (DNA): TGTGCCAGCAGTTATCTAGCGGGGGAGAACACCGGGGAGCTGTTTTTT. This gives the protein CASSYLAGENTGELFF.

This clonotype has a handful of counts. The CDR3 DNA sequence: TGCAGCAGAACGGGACAGGGAAACAATGAGCAGTTCTTC. The encoded protein is CSRTGQGNNEQFF. The gene calls are TRBV29-1 and TRBJ2-1; 9 bases fit TRBD1. Per the germline V gene, CDR1 is SQVTM and CDR2 is ANQGSEA. There are 13 residues in the CDR3. Unmatched junction bases numbered 7, after V lost 8 bases and J lost 5 bases.

This clonotype was counted between two and nine times. V and J are TRBV12-3 or TRBV12-4 and TRBJ2-3, with unresolved D. V gave up 0 bases and J gave up 3 bases, with 10 bases separating them. CDR3 length equals 15 residues. The CDR3 is CASSLALRMTDTQYF. The DNA of the CDR3 is TGTGCCAGCAGTTTAGCGCTTAGGATGACAGATACGCAGTATTTT.

This clonotype turned up a few times. The CDR3 coding sequence is TGTGCCAGCAACTCACAGGGAACCGGGGAGCTGTTTTTT. It encodes CASNSQGTGELFF. This chain uses TRBV9 with TRBJ2-2, with TRBD1 as a possible D gene (6 bases). V lost 6 bases and J lost 5, with 11 bases in between. The germline CDR1 and CDR2 sequences are SGDLS and YYNGEE. CDR3 length: 13 residues.

This clonotype was found a few times. V gene TRBV7-9 combines with J gene TRBJ2-7; unclear D gene. V lost 0 bases, J lost 2 bases, and 5 bases lay in between. The CDR3 loop spans 13 amino acids. Germline V gives CDR1 SEHNR, CDR2 FQNEAQ (reference sequence). CDR3 sequence reads: CASSLALPYEQYF. CDR3 sequence (DNA): TGTGCCAGCAGCTTAGCCCTACCCTACGAGCAGTACTTC.

This clonotype was detected only a few times. The V call is TRBV12-3 or TRBV12-4, the J call TRBJ2-3; no firm D call. The CDR3 sequence is 12 residues long. V lost 7 bases, J lost 8 bases, and 13 bases lay in between. CDR3 coding DNA: TGTGCCAGCACTACCTTTCTAGGTACGCAGTATTTT. Translating gives CASTTFLGTQYF.

This clonotype was counted only a few times. The V call is TRBV12-3 or TRBV12-4, the J call TRBJ2-7; D is unclear. CDR3 length: 16 amino acids. Trimming took off 5 bases at V and 2 bases at J, with 19 bases between the two ends. DNA for the CDR3: TGTGCCAGCAGTCCCCACGTCGGCTTCAGCACCTACGAGCAGTACTTC. Its translation: CASSPHVGFSTYEQYF.